Reported below is one TCR beta chain. Its antigen is currently unknown. This specimen comes from a study of human T cells and chemical hapten exposure. TCRdb itself ran the RACE reads through MiXCR, one entry per CDR3 protein. The sample has approximately 90,000 distinct CDR3 sequences, about 11% seen once. Overall study results and limits: Expanded TCRs created a significantly greater count of big CDR3 similarity clusters than controls did.

Germline assignment: CDR1 MDHEN and CDR2 SYDVKM. Germline trimming cut 8 bases from V and 0 bases from J; bases unmatched to any gene: 8. The CDR3 length is 15 residues. Documented time point: patch test 1, 2 weeks after DPC sensitization. Described treatment: therapeutic diphenylcyclopropenone sensitization with weekly scalp DPC. The donor pool consisted of alopecia patients aged 18 to 70 years, considered suitable for DPC. The chain has TRBV28 and TRBJ2-5; 8 nucleotides line up with TRBD2. The source of this sequence is a man between 35 and 55 years old with alopecia areata. Some clones in this sample may be carry-over from other donors' samples. Sequences were derived from whole blood, sampled in connection with sensitization to the hapten diphenylcyclopropenone (DPC). The CDR3 bases are TGTGCCAGCGGCGGGGGGACAAACCACCAAGAGACCCAGTACTTC. This codes for CASGGGTNHQETQYF.